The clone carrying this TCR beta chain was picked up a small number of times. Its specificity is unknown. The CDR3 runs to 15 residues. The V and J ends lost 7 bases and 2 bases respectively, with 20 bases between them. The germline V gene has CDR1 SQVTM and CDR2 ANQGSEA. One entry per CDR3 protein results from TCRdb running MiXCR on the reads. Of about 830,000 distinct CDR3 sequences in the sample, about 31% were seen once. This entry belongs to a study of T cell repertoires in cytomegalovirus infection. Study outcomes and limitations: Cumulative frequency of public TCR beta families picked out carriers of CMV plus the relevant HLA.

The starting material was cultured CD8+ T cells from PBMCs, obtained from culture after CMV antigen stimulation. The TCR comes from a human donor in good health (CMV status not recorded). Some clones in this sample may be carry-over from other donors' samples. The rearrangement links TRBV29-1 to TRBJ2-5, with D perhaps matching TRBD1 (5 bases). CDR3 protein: CSAEVVWGEQETQYF. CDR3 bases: TGCAGCGCCGAAGTAGTCTGGGGCGAACAAGAGACCCAGTACTTC. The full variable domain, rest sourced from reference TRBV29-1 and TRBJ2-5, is SAVISQKPSRDICQRGTSLTIQCQVDSQVTMMFWYRQQPGQSLTLIATANQGSEATYESGFVIDKFPISRPNLTFSTLTVSNMSPEDSSIYLCSAEVVWGEQETQYFGPGTRLLVL.